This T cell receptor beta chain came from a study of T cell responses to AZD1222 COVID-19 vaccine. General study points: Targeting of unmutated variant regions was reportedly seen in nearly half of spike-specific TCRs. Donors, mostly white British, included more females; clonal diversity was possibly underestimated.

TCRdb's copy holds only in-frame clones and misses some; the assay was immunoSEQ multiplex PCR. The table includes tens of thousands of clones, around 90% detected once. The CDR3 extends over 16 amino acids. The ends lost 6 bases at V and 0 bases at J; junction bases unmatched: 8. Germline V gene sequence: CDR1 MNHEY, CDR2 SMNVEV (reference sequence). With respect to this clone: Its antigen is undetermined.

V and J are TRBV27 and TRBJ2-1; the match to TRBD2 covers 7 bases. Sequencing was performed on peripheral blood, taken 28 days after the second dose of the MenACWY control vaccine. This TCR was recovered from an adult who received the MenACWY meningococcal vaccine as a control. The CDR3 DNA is TGTGCCAGCAGCTCCCCGGGCGGGGGCTCCTACAATGAGCAGTTCTTC. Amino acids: CASSSPGGGSYNEQFF.